One T cell receptor beta chain is described in this entry. The germline V gene encodes CDR1 ENHRY and CDR2 SYGVKD. Trimming removed 3 bases at V and 3 bases at J, with 8 bases between. The CDR3 covers 13 residues. The data were obtained in a study of shared clonotypes between healthy human individuals. Measured with immunoSEQ multiplex PCR; TCRdb has only the in-frame clones, and not every one. The sample consists of roughly 2.5 million clones, roughly 92% of them appearing once. CD4+ cells yielded CD45RA+ naive and CD45RA-negative memory subsets. The sample was naive CD4+ T cells sorted from blood. The subset here: CD45RA+ positively selected. The chain couples TRBV10-3 to TRBJ1-1, with D unclear. The sequence came from a man aged 18 to 35 in good health. The CDR3 sequence is CAISDVDYTEAFF. CDR3 nucleotides: TGTGCCATCAGTGATGTAGACTACACTGAAGCTTTCTTT.